This T cell receptor beta chain appears in the sequencing data of a study of glioma-infiltrating T cells after dendritic cell vaccination. Study results and limitations: Higher pretreatment TIL content predicted longer progression-free time and survival.

As regards this clone: What it binds is not known.

Repertoires were generated with immunoSEQ multiplex PCR, while TCRdb's copy carries only in-frame clones and drops some. The sample consists of more than 100,000 clones, more than 80% of them appearing once. V lost 0 bases to trimming and J lost 0 bases, with 9 bases between them. Germline V gene data show CDR1 as ENHRY and CDR2 as SYGVKD. The CDR3 runs to 16 residues. V gene TRBV10-3 combines with J gene TRBJ1-5, with TRBD1 as a possible D gene (6 bases). This sequence originates from a human donor with glioblastoma. The sample was blood, taken before dendritic cell vaccination. The DNA for the CDR3 is TGTGCCATCAGTGAGTCTCGGACAGTTAGCAATCAGCCCCAGCATTTT. Protein: CAISESRTVSNQPQHF.